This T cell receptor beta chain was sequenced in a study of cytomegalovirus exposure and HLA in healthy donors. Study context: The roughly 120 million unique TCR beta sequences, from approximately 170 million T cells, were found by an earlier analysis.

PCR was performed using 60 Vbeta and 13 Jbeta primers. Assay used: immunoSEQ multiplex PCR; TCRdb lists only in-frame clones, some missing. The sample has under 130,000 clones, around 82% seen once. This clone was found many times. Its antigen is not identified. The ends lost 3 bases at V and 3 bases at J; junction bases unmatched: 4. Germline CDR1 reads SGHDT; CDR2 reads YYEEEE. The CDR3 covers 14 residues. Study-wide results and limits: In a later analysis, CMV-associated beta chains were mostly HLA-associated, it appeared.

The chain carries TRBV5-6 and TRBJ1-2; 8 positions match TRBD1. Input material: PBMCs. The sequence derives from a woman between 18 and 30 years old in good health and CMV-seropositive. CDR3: CASSSSTGDYGYTF. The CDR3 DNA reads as TGTGCCAGCAGCTCCTCGACAGGGGACTATGGCTACACCTTC.